The 16 T cell receptor beta chains presented below share a single source sample, sequenced in a study of blood T cell repertoires in COVID-19. Sequencing used immunoSEQ multiplex PCR; TCRdb keeps in-frame clones, though not all of them. The sample holds around 260,000 clones, roughly 90% seen once. Sequenced sample: peripheral blood. Every receptor here comes from a man aged 25-45 years with active or convalescent COVID-19.

The chain uses TRBV19 and TRBJ2-7, with TRBD2 matching over 10 bases. Per the germline V gene, CDR1 is LNHDA and CDR2 is SQIVND (reference sequence). V trimming: 7 bases; J trimming: 6 bases; junction bases outside the gene matches: 9. The CDR3 runs to 14 residues. CDR3 DNA: TGTGCCAGTAATTCCGGGACTAGCGCATTCGAGCAGTACTTC. It specifies CASNSGTSAFEQYF.

This clone was detected once. This sequence joins TRBV9 and TRBJ1-4; D remains unclear. Trimming removed 4 bases at V and 6 bases at J, with 13 bases between. The CDR3 loop spans 14 amino acids. Germline V lookup: CDR1 SGDLS, CDR2 YYNGEE. The CDR3 loop reads CASSPARGDEKLFF. Written as DNA, the CDR3 is TGTGCCAGCAGCCCGGCCCGCGGGGATGAAAAACTGTTTTTT.

This clone has only one observation. V usage is TRBV27 and J usage is TRBJ2-7; D uncertain. This CDR3 comprises 13 residues. Looked up from germline, CDR1 is MNHEY and CDR2 is SMNVEV (reference sequence). V gave up 5 bases and J gave up 3 bases, with 11 bases separating them. The CDR3 spells CASSGGHFYEQYF. The CDR3 DNA sequence: TGTGCCAGCAGTGGTGGGCATTTCTACGAGCAGTACTTC.

The chain uses TRBV11-2 and TRBJ1-3; D call uncertain. Trimming removed 0 bases from V and 4 bases from J, with 7 bases in between. This CDR3 has 14 amino acids. Looked up from germline, CDR1 is SGHAT and CDR2 is FQNNGV. The CDR3 region has the DNA TGTGCCAGCAGCTTAGACGCCAGAGGAAACACCATATATTTT. Encoded protein: CASSLDARGNTIYF. The complete variable domain, with remaining parts taken from reference TRBV11-2 and TRBJ1-3, reads EAGVAQSPRYKIIEKRQSVAFWCNPISGHATLYWYQQILGQGPKLLIQFQNNGVVDDSQLPKDRFSAERLKGVDSTLKIQPAKLEDSAVYLCASSLDARGNTIYFGEGSWLTVV.

The chain couples TRBV12-3 or TRBV12-4 to TRBJ2-4; D is possibly TRBD1 (6 bases). V was shortened by 7 bases and J by 9 bases, with 16 bases between the two germline ends. The CDR3 consists of 13 residues. CDR3 DNA: TGTGCCAGCACCGAACAGGGCCTAGGCATTCAGTACTTC. This codes for CASTEQGLGIQYF.

CDR3 in DNA: TGTGCCAGCAGCACAACAGGAAATGCATATGGCTACACCTTC. It yields the protein CASSTTGNAYGYTF. V gene TRBV5-6 combines with J gene TRBJ1-2; D is possibly TRBD1 (5 bases). Germline loops: CDR1 SGHDT, CDR2 YYEEEE. The CDR3 has 14 residues. Trimming removed 4 bases from V and 5 bases from J, with 15 bases in between.

V usage is TRBV6-2 or TRBV6-3 and J usage is TRBJ2-2, with unresolved D. V was cut by 4 bases and J by 8 bases, with 23 bases left in between. Per the germline V gene, CDR1 is MNHEY and CDR2 is SVGEGT. The CDR3 totals 17 residues. Here the CDR3 reads CASSSSPGVTPRGELFF. CDR3 nucleotides: TGTGCCAGCAGTTCCAGCCCGGGTGTGACCCCCAGAGGGGAGCTGTTTTTT.

This clone was seen just once. The J gene is TRBJ1-1, the V gene TRBV13; D not certain. Germline assignment: CDR1 PRHDT and CDR2 FYEKMQ (reference sequence). CDR3 length equals 13 residues. Between the trimmed V and J ends, which lost 0 bases and 5 bases, there was a span of 7 bases. The CDR3 bases are TGTGCCAGCAGCTTAGGGTATAGTACTGAAGCTTTCTTT. Translated: CASSLGYSTEAFF.

V is TRBV12-3 or TRBV12-4 and J is TRBJ1-1, with unresolved D. V lost 7 bases and J 5 bases, leaving 14 bases between the germline ends. CDR3 size: 13 residues. DNA for the CDR3: TGTGCCAGCAATCAGGACGAGGGAACTGAAGCTTTCTTT. Protein product: CASNQDEGTEAFF.

The V gene is TRBV7-2, the J gene TRBJ2-3, with 10 bases lining up with TRBD2. Germline V gene lookup returns CDR1 SGHTA and CDR2 FQGNSA. The CDR3 length is 14 residues. The V segment lost 6 bases and the J segment 0 bases; nucleotides outside the gene matches: 0. CDR3 DNA: TGTGCCAGCAGACTAGCGGGGAGCACAGATACGCAGTATTTT. The encoded protein is CASRLAGSTDTQYF.

The V gene is TRBV19, the J gene TRBJ1-5; 7 bases agree with TRBD1. Germline V gene lookup returns CDR1 LNHDA and CDR2 SQIVND (reference sequence). The CDR3 sequence is 15 residues long. The V and J ends lost 4 bases and 11 bases, in that order; junction bases with no gene match: 14. CDR3 amino acids: CASSTRDSPLEAQHF. For the CDR3, the DNA is TGTGCCAGTAGTACCCGGGACAGTCCCCTGGAGGCCCAGCATTTT.

This clone has just a few counts. The chain joins TRBV11-2 to TRBJ2-2; tentatively, D is TRBD1 (5 bases). Germline V gene sequence: CDR1 SGHAT, CDR2 FQNNGV. V lost 4 bases to trimming and J lost 4 bases, with 10 bases between them. The CDR3 contains 14 residues. In DNA form, the CDR3 reads TGTGCCAGCAGCTGGACAAGTCCCACCGGGGAGCTGTTTTTT. Protein: CASSWTSPTGELFF.

V gene TRBV1 combines with J gene TRBJ1-2. TRBV1 is labeled a pseudogene. CDR3 size: 17 residues. CDR3 amino acids: CTSSRGGGEGGIYGYTF. CDR3 nucleotide sequence: TGCACCAGCAGCCGAGGAGGTGGAGAGGGAGGTATCTATGGCTACACCTTC.

The chain links TRBV5-1 to TRBJ1-2, with 9 bases fitting TRBD1. CDR3 length: 14 amino acids. The germline gives CDR1 SGHRS, CDR2 YFSETQ. V shed 4 bases, J shed 8 bases, and the junction held 9 bases outside the gene matches. The CDR3 region is CASSRGTGIDGYTF. The CDR3 DNA reads as TGCGCCAGCAGCCGCGGGACAGGGATAGACGGCTACACCTTC.

This clone was counted a single time. The chain recombines TRBV13 with TRBJ2-5; 9 bases fit TRBD2. This CDR3 spans 16 amino acids. V trimming: 3 bases; J trimming: 2 bases; junction bases outside the gene matches: 7. Germline V gene sequence: CDR1 PRHDT, CDR2 FYEKMQ (reference sequence). The CDR3 sequence is CASSLGAGGLQETQYF. The CDR3 DNA reads as TGTGCCAGCAGCTTGGGAGCGGGGGGATTACAAGAGACCCAGTACTTC.

V usage is TRBV9 and J usage is TRBJ2-3; weak D call: TRBD2 (5 bases). Germline CDR1 reads SGDLS; CDR2 reads YYNGEE. CDR3 length: 12 amino acids. V was pared by 3 bases and J by 7 bases, with 9 bases between. The CDR3 loop reads CASSDPGNTQYF. For the CDR3, the DNA is TGTGCCAGCAGCGACCCGGGGAATACGCAGTATTTT.